The 12 T cell receptor beta chains listed next were all sequenced from one sample in a study of blood T cells in healthy people across ages. The authors ran a second PCR of about 6 to 11 cycles using a sample-barcoded 5' primer and a J-beta primer mix. Each CDR3 protein gets one entry after TCRdb re-called the 5' RACE reads with MiXCR. Here the sample spans roughly 1.5 million distinct CDR3 sequences, approximately 39% being singletons. Sequenced: blood. The receptors derive from a young woman in good health.

The chain joins TRBV25-1 to TRBJ2-7, with D perhaps TRBD2 (5 bases). This CDR3 is 14 amino acids long. Germline assignment: CDR1 MGHDK and CDR2 SYGVNS. The V end was cut by 6 bases, the J end by 2 bases, with 14 bases between. In nucleotides, the CDR3 is TGTGCCAGCAGAGAACCGGGATACCCCTACGAGCAGTACTTC. It translates to CASREPGYPYEQYF.

The chain uses TRBV4-3 and TRBJ2-3, with 9 positions matching TRBD2. Germline trimming cut 2 bases from V and 2 bases from J; bases unmatched to any gene: 5. This CDR3 contains 16 residues. Germline CDR1 and CDR2: LGHNA and YSLEER. The CDR3 region has the DNA TGCGCCAGCAGCCAATCGAGCGGGGGGTTCACAGATACGCAGTATTTT. Encoded protein: CASSQSSGGFTDTQYF.

This clonotype was seen only once. J is TRBJ1-2 and V is TRBV4-1; unclear D gene. The CDR3 spans 15 residues. CDR1 is MGHRA and CDR2 is YSYEKL in the germline V gene. Deletions cut 5 bases from V and 4 bases from J, with 17 bases between. The CDR3, as DNA: TGCGCCAGCAGCGTCCTCAGCCGGGGAGCCTATGGCTACACCTTC. Translated: CASSVLSRGAYGYTF.

This clonotype was seen only a few times. This chain links TRBV7-9 with TRBJ2-4; 16 nucleotides line up with TRBD2. The CDR3 consists of 17 residues. V dropped 5 bases and J dropped 7; count of bases not matched to a gene: 8. Germline assignment: CDR1 SEHNR and CDR2 FQNEAQ (reference sequence). The CDR3 loop reads CASSGGTSGRAGNIQYF. The CDR3 nucleotides read TGTGCCAGCAGCGGCGGGACTAGCGGGAGGGCCGGGAACATTCAGTACTTC. Full variable domain (remainder filled in from reference TRBV7-9 and TRBJ2-4): DTGVSQNPRHKITKRGQNVTFRCDPISEHNRLYWYRQTLGQGPEFLTYFQNEAQLEKSRLLSDRFSAERPKGSFSTLEIQRTEQGDSAMYLCASSGGTSGRAGNIQYFGAGTRLSVL.

This clonotype was seen a few times. The rearrangement joins TRBV4-2 to TRBJ2-7; TRBD2 agrees at 7 bases. The ends lost 4 bases at V and 3 bases at J; junction bases unmatched: 18. The CDR3 has 18 residues. CDR1 is LGHNA and CDR2 is YNFKEQ in the germline V gene. CDR3 in amino acids: CASSRTTTAGPRFYEQYF. The CDR3 DNA sequence: TGTGCCAGCAGCCGCACCACGACAGCGGGACCCCGATTCTACGAGCAGTACTTC.

This clonotype was observed a few times. The chain carries TRBV6-6 and TRBJ2-1; no clear D gene. V was trimmed by 5 bases and J by 1 base, leaving 9 bases between them. Germline V gene sequence: CDR1 MNHNY, CDR2 SVGAGI (reference sequence). CDR3 length equals 14 residues. The CDR3 is CASSQIESYNEQFF. The CDR3 DNA follows: TGTGCCAGCAGTCAAATAGAATCCTACAATGAGCAGTTCTTC.

This chain connects TRBV4-3 to TRBJ1-2, with unresolved D. CDR3 size: 13 residues. Trimming removed 0 bases from V and 4 bases from J, with 6 bases in between. CDR1 and CDR2 (germline): LGHNA, YSLEER. CDR3 nucleotide sequence: TGCGCCAGCAGCCAAGAGTTGGGCTATGGCTACACCTTC. It codes for CASSQELGYGYTF.

This clonotype turned up a few times. The rearrangement uses TRBV20-1 and TRBJ2-1; D gene ambiguous. CDR3 length equals 14 residues. V was trimmed by 0 bases and J by 3 bases, leaving 9 bases between them. The germline gives CDR1 DFQATT, CDR2 SNEGSKA (reference sequence). The DNA of the CDR3 is TGCAGTGCTAGAGATGGGGTAAACTACAATGAGCAGTTCTTC. Protein product: CSARDGVNYNEQFF.

This chain links TRBV4-3 with TRBJ1-6; D gene unclear. V was clipped by 1 base and J by 7 bases, with 17 bases between them. The CDR3 length is 17 residues. The germline V gene encodes CDR1 LGHNA and CDR2 YSLEER. CDR3 sequence reads: CASSQGRSGPWNSPLHF. In nucleotides, the CDR3 is TGCGCCAGCAGCCAAGGGAGGTCCGGACCATGGAATTCACCCCTCCACTTT.

V is TRBV10-3 and J is TRBJ2-7; 8 nucleotides align to TRBD1. The CDR3 is 12 residues long. The V segment lost 8 bases and the J segment 6 bases; nucleotides outside the gene matches: 6. Per the germline V gene, CDR1 is ENHRY and CDR2 is SYGVKD. The CDR3 DNA is TGTGCCATCCAAGACACAGGGGGCGAGCAGTACTTC. This sequence encodes CAIQDTGGEQYF.

This rearrangement joins TRBV5-1 to TRBJ1-4; D gene ambiguous. The CDR3 is made up of 13 amino acids. The V end lost 0 bases, the J end lost 13 bases, and 13 bases lay between the germline ends. Germline V CDR1 and CDR2: SGHRS, YFSETQ. The CDR3 here is CASSLALPGPLFF. The DNA of the CDR3 is TGCGCCAGCAGCTTGGCTTTACCAGGACCACTGTTTTTT.

This clonotype appeared a few times. The rearrangement joins TRBV25-1 to TRBJ2-3, with D uncertain. CDR3 length: 12 residues. V was pared by 2 bases and J by 5 bases, with 5 bases between. The V gene's germline CDR1 is MGHDK and CDR2 SYGVNS. This CDR3 reads CASSELRDTQYF. CDR3 nucleotide sequence: TGTGCCAGCAGTGAACTGCGAGATACGCAGTATTTT.